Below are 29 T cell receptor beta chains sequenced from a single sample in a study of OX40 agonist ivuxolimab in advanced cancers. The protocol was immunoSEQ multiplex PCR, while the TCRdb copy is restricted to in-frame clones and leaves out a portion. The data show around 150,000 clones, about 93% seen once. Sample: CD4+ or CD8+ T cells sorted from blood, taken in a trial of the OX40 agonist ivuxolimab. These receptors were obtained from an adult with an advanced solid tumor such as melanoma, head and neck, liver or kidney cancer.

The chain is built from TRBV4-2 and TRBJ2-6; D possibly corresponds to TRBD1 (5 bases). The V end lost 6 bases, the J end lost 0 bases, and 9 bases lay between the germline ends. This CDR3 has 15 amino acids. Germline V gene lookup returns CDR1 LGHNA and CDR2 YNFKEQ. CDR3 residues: CASSLQGSGANVLTF. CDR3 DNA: TGTGCCAGCAGTTTGCAGGGCTCTGGGGCCAACGTCCTGACTTTC.

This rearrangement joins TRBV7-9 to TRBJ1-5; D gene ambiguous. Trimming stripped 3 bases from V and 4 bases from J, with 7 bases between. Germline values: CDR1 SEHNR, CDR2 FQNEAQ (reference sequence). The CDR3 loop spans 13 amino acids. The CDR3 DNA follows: TGTGCCAGCAGCTTTTCGGGGAATCAGCCCCAGCATTTT. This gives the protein CASSFSGNQPQHF.

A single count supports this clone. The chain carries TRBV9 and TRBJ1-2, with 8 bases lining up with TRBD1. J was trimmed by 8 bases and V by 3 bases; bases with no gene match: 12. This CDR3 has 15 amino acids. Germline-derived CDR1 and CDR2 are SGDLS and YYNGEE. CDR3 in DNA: TGTGCCAGCAGCGCGTGGACAGGGATGGGGAGAGGCTACACCTTC. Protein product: CASSAWTGMGRGYTF.

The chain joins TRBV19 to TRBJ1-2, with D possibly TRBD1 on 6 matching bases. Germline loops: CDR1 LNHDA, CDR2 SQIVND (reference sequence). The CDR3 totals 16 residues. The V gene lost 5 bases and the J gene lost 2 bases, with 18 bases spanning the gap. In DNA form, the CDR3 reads TGTGCCAGTAGTCCTAGAGGAGGGGGTCACAACTATGGCTACACCTTC. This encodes CASSPRGGGHNYGYTF.

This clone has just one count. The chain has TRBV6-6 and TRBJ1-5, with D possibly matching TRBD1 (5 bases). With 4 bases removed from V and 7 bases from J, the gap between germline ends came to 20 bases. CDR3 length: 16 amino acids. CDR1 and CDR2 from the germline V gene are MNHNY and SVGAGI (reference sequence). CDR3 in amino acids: CASSSFPPASGQPQHF. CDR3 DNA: TGTGCCAGCAGTTCCTTCCCCCCTGCGTCAGGGCAGCCCCAGCATTTT.

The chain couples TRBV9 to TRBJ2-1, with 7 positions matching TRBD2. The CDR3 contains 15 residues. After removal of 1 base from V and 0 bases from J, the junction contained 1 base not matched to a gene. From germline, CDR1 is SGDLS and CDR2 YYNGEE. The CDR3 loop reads CASSVTSVSYNEQFF. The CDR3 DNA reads TGTGCCAGCAGCGTAACTAGCGTCTCCTACAATGAGCAGTTCTTC.

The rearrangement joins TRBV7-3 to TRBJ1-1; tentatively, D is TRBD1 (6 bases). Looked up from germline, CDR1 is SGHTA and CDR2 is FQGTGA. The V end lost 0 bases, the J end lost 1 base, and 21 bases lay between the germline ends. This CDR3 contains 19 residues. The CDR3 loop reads CASSLTLRRGVGANTEAFF. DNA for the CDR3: TGTGCCAGCAGCTTAACGTTAAGAAGGGGGGTTGGTGCGAACACTGAAGCTTTCTTT.

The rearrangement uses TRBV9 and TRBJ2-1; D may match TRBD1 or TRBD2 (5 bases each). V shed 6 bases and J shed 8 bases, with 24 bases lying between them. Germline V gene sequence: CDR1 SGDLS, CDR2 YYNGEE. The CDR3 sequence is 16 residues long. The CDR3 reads CASNPHGASKVDEQFF. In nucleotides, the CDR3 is TGTGCCAGCAACCCGCACGGGGCTAGCAAAGTAGATGAGCAGTTCTTC.

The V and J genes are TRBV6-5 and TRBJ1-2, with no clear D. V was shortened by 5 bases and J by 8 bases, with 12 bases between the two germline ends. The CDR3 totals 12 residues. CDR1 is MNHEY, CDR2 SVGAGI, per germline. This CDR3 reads CASSAPIGGYTF. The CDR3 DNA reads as TGTGCCAGCAGTGCACCCATTGGGGGCTACACCTTC.

CDR3 in amino acids: CAIRQGAGGSGANVLTF. As DNA, the CDR3 is TGTGCCATCAGGCAGGGGGCAGGAGGGTCTGGGGCCAACGTCCTGACTTTC. The chain employs TRBV10-3 and TRBJ2-6, with 8 bases lining up with TRBD1. V gave up 6 bases and J gave up 1 base; unmatched junction bases: 8. The CDR3 totals 17 residues. Germline loops: CDR1 ENHRY, CDR2 SYGVKD.

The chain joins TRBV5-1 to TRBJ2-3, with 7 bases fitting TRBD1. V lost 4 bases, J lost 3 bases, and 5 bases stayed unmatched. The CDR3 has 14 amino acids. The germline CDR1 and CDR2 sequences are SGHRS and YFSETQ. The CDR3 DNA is TGCGCCAGCAGCCCGGGACAGCTAACAGATACGCAGTATTTT. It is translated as CASSPGQLTDTQYF. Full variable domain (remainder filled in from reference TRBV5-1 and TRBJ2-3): KAGVTQTPRYLIKTRGQQVTLSCSPISGHRSVSWYQQTPGQGLQFLFEYFSETQRNKGNFPGRFSGRQFSNSRSEMNVSTLELGDSALYLCASSPGQLTDTQYFGPGTRLTVL.

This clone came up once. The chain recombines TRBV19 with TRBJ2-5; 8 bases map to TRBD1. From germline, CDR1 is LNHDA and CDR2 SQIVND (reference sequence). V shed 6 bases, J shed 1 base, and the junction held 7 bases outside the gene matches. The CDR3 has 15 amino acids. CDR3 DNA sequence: TGTGCCAGTAGCCGGACAGGGTTAGGCCAAGAGACCCAGTACTTC. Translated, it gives CASSRTGLGQETQYF. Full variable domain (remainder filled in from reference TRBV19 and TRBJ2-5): DGGITQSPKYLFRKEGQNVTLSCEQNLNHDAMYWYRQDPGQGLRLIYYSQIVNDFQKGDIAEGYSVSREKKESFPLTVTSAQKNPTAFYLCASSRTGLGQETQYFGPGTRLLVL.

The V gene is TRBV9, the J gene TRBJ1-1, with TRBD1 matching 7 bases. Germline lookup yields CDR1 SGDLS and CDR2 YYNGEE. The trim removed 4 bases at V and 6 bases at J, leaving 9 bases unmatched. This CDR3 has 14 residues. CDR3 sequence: CASSSPYRGPEAFF. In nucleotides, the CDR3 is TGTGCCAGCAGCTCTCCTTACAGGGGCCCTGAAGCTTTCTTT.

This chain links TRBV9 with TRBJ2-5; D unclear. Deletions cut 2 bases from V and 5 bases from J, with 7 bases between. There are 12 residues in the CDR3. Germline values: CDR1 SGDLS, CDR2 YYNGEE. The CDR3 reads CASSVVGETQYF. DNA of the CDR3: TGTGCCAGCAGCGTTGTTGGGGAGACCCAGTACTTC.

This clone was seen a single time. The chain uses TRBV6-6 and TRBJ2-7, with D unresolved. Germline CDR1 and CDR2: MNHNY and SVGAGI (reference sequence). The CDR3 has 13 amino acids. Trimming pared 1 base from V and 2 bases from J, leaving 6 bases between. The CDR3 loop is CASSYLVTYEQYF. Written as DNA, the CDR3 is TGTGCCAGCAGTTACTTGGTTACCTACGAGCAGTACTTC.

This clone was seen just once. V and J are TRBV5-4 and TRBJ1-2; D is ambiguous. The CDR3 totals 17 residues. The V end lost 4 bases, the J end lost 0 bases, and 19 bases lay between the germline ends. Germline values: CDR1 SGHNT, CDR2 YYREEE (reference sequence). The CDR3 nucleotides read TGTGCCAGCAGCCAAACAGCCCGGACCGGAGCTAACTATGGCTACACCTTC. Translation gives CASSQTARTGANYGYTF.

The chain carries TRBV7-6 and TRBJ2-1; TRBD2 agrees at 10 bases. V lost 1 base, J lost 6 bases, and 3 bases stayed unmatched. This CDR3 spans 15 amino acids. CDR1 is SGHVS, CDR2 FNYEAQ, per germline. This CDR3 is CASSLEAGGPNEQFF. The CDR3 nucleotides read TGTGCCAGCAGCTTAGAAGCGGGAGGGCCCAATGAGCAGTTCTTC.

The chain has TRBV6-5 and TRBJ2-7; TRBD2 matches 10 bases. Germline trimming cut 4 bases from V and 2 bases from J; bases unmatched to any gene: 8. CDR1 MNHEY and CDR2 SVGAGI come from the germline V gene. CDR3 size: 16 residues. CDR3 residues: CASSWTSGIPTYEQYF. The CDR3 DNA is TGTGCCAGCAGTTGGACTAGCGGAATACCCACCTACGAGCAGTACTTC.

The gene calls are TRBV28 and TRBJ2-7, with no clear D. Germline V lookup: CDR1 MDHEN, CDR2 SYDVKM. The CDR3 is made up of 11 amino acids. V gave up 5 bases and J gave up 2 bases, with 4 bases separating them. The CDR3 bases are TGTGCCAGCAGTGTCGCCTACGAGCAGTACTTC. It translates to CASSVAYEQYF.

CDR3 bases: TGTGCCAGCAGTTACTTTGGGCGGACACCCAACTACGAGCAGTACTTC. It encodes CASSYFGRTPNYEQYF. J is TRBJ2-7 and V is TRBV6-5; weak D call: TRBD1 (5 bases). V was clipped by 1 base and J by 3 bases, with 16 bases between them. CDR1 is MNHEY and CDR2 is SVGAGI in the germline V gene. CDR3 length: 16 amino acids.

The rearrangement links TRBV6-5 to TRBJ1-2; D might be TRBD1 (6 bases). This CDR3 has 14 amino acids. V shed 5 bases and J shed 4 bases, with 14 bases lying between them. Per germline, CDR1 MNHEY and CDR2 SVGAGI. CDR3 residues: CASSDTGSLYGYTF. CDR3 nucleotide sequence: TGTGCCAGCAGTGATACAGGGTCTCTCTATGGCTACACCTTC.

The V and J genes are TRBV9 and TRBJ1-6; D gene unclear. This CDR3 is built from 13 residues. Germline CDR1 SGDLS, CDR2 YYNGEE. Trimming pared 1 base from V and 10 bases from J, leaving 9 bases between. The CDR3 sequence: CASSVTSESPLHF. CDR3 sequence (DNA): TGTGCCAGCAGCGTAACTTCCGAATCACCCCTCCACTTT.

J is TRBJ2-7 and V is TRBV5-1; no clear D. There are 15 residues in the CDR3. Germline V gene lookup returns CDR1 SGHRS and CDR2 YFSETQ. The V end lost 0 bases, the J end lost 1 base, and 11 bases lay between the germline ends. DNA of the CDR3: TGCGCCAGCAGCTTGGATGGGTCCAGTTCCTACGAGCAGTACTTC. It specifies CASSLDGSSSYEQYF.

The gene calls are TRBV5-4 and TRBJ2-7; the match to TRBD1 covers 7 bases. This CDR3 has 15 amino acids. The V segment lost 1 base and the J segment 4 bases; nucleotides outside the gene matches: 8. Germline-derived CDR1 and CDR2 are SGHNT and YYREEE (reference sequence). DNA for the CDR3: TGTGCCAGCAGCTTGAGTAACAGGGGCCAATACGAGCAGTACTTC. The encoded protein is CASSLSNRGQYEQYF.

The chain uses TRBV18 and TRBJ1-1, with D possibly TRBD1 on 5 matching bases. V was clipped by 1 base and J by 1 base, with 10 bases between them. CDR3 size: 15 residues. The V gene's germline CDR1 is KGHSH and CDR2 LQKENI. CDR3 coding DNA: TGTGCCAGCTCACCACGGGCAGGGCCGAACACTGAAGCTTTCTTT. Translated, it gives CASSPRAGPNTEAFF.

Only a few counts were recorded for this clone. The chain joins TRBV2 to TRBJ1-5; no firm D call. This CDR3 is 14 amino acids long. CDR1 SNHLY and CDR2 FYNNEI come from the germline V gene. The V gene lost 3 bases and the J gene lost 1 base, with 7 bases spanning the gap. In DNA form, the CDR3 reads TGTGCCAGCAGTGAGAACGCAAGCAATCAGCCCCAGCATTTT. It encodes CASSENASNQPQHF.

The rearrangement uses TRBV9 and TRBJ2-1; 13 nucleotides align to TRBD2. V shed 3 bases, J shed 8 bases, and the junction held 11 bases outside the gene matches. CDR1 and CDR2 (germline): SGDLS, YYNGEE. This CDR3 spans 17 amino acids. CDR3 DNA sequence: TGTGCCAGCAGCGCCACCCCCGGGACTAGCGGGACCCATGAGCAGTTCTTC. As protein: CASSATPGTSGTHEQFF.

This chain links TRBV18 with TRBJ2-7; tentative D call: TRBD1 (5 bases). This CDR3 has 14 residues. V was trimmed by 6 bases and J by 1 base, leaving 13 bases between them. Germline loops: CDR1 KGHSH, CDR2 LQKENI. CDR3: CASSSTASSYEQYF. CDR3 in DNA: TGTGCCAGCTCGTCGACAGCGTCTTCCTACGAGCAGTACTTC.

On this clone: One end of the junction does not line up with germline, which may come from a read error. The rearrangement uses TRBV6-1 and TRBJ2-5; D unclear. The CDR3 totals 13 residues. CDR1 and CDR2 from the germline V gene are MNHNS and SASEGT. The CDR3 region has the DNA TGTGCCAGCAGTTGGAAGGTCCAAGAGGCCCAGTACTTC. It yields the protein CASSWKVQEAQYF.